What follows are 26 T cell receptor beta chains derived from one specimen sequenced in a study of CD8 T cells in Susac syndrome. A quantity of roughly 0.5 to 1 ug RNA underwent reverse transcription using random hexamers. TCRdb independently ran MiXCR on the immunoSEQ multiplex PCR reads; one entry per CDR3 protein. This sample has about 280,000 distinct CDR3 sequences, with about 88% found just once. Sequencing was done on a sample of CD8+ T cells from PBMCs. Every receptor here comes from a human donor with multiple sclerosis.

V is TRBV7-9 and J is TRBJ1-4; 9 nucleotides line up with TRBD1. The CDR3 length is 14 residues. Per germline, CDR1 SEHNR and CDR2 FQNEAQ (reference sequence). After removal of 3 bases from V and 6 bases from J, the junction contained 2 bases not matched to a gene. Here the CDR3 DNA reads TGTGCCAGCAGCTTCCGGGACAGGGATGAAAAACTGTTTTTT. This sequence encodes CASSFRDRDEKLFF.

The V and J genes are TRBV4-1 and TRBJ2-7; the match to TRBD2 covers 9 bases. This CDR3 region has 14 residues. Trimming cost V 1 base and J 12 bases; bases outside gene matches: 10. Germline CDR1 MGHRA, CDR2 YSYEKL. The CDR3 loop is CASSQVLAGNFPYF. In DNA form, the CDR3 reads TGCGCCAGCAGCCAAGTGCTAGCGGGAAACTTTCCGTACTTC.

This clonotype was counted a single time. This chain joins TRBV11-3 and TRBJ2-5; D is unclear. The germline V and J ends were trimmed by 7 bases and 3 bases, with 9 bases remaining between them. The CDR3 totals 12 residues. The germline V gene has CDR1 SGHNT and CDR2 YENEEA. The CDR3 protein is CASNFAKETQYF. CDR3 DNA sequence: TGTGCCAGCAACTTTGCTAAAGAGACCCAGTACTTC. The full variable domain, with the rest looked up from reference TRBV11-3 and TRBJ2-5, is EAGVVQSPRYKIIEKKQPVAFWCNPISGHNTLYWYLQNLGQGPELLIRYENEEAVDDSQLPKDRFSAERLKGVDSTLKIQPAELGDSAVYLCASNFAKETQYFGPGTRLLVL.

The CDR3 is CASSPTALPHHEQYF. CDR3 in DNA: TGTGCCAGCTCACCGACTGCTCTGCCTCATCACGAGCAGTACTTC. The J gene is TRBJ2-7, the V gene TRBV18; no clear D. Germline-derived CDR1 and CDR2 are KGHSH and LQKENI. V was trimmed by 3 bases and J by 5 bases, leaving 17 bases between them. The CDR3 extends over 15 amino acids.

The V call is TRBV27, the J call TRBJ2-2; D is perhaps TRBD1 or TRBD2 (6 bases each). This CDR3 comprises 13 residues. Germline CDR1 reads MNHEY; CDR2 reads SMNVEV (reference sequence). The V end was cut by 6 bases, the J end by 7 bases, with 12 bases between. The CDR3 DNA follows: TGTGCCAGCAGGTCAAAGGGGGGCGGGGAGCTGTTTTTT. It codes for CASRSKGGGELFF.

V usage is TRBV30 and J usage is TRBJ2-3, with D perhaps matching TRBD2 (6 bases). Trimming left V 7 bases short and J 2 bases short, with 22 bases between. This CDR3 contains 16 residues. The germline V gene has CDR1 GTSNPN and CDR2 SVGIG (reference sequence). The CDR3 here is CASSFWASELTDTQYF. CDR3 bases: TGTGCCTCGTCTTTCTGGGCTAGCGAGCTCACAGATACGCAGTATTTT. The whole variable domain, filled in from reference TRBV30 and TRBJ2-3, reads SQTIHQWPATLVQPVGSPLSLECTVEGTSNPNLYWYRQAAGRGLQLLFYSVGIGQISSEVPQNLSASRPQDRQFILSSKKLLLSDSGFYLCASSFWASELTDTQYFGPGTRLTVL.

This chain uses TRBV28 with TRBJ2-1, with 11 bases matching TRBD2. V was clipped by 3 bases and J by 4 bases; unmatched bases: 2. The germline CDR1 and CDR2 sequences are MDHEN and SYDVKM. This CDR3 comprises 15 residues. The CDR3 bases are TGTGCCAGCAGTTTTCTAGCGGGAGGATACAATGAGCAGTTCTTC. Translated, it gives CASSFLAGGYNEQFF.

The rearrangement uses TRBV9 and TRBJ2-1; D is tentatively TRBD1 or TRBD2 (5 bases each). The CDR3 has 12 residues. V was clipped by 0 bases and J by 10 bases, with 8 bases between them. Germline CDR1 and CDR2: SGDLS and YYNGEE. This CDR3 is CASSVVGTEQFF. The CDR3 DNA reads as TGTGCCAGCAGCGTAGTGGGGACCGAGCAGTTCTTC.

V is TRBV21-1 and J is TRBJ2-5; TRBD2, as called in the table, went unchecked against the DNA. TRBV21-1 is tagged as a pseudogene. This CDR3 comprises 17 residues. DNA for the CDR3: TGTGCCATCCACTCCAAATCGGAGGTGTGGGGCCAAGAGACCCAGTACTTC. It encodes CAIHSKSEVWGQETQYF.

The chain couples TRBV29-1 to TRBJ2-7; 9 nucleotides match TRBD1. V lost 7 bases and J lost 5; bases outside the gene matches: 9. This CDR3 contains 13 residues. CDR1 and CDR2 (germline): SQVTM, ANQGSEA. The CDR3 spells CSGSGTGINEQYF. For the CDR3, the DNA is TGCAGCGGATCCGGGACAGGGATAAACGAGCAGTACTTC.

The CDR3 DNA follows: TGTGCCAGCAGCTCGACAGGGATAGGCACTGAAGCTTTCTTT. Its protein product is CASSSTGIGTEAFF. The V and J genes are TRBV27 and TRBJ1-1, with 7 bases identical to TRBD1. The junction had 8 bases not matched to a gene; V was cut back by 6 bases and J by 4 bases. The CDR3 runs to 14 residues. Germline V gene sequence: CDR1 MNHEY, CDR2 SMNVEV (reference sequence).

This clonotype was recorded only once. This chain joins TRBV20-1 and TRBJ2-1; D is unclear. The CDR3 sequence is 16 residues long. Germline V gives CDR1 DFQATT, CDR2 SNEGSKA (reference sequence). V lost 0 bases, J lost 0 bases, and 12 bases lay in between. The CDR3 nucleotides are TGCAGTGCTAGAGATCCTGCGAACTTCTCCTACAATGAGCAGTTCTTC. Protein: CSARDPANFSYNEQFF.

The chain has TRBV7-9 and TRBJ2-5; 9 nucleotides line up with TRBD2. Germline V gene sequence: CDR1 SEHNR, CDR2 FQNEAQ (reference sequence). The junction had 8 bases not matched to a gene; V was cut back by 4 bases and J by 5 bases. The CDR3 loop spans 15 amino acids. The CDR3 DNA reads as TGTGCCAGCAGCTCCTTAGCGGGAGTGGGGGAGACCCAGTACTTC. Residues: CASSSLAGVGETQYF.

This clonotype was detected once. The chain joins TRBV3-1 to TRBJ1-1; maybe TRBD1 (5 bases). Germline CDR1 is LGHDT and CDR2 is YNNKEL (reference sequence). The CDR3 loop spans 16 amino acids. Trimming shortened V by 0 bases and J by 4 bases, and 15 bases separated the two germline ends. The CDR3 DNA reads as TGTGCCAGCAGCCAAGATAGGGCAGGGTGGGCCACTGAAGCTTTCTTT. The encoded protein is CASSQDRAGWATEAFF.

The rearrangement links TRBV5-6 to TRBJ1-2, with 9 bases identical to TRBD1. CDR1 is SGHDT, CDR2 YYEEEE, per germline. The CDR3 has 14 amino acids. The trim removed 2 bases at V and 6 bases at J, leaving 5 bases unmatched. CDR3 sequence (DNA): TGTGCCAGCAGCTTACAGGGGGCCTTCGATGGCTACACCTTC. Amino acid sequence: CASSLQGAFDGYTF.

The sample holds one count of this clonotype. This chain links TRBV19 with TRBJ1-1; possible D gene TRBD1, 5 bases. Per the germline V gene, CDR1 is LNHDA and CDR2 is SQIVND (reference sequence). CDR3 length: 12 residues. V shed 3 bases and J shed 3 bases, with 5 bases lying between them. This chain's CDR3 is CASSMGDTEAFF. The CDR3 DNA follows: TGTGCCAGTAGTATGGGGGACACTGAAGCTTTCTTT.

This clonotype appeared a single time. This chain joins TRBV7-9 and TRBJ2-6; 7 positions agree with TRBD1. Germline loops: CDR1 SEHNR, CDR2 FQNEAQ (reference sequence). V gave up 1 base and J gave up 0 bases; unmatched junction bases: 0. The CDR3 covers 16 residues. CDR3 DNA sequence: TGTGCCAGCAGCTTAGGGGACAGCTCTGGGGCCAACGTCCTGACTTTC. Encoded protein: CASSLGDSSGANVLTF.

The CDR3 region is CASSPRDRGVWGYTF. The CDR3, as DNA: TGTGCCAGCTCACCACGAGACAGGGGAGTTTGGGGCTACACCTTC. This chain joins TRBV18 and TRBJ1-2, with 8 bases aligning to TRBD1. Germline CDR1 reads KGHSH; CDR2 reads LQKENI. The CDR3 sequence is 15 residues long. J gave up 8 bases and V 1 base, and 9 bases lay outside the gene matches. The complete variable domain, with remaining parts taken from reference TRBV18 and TRBJ1-2, reads NAGVMQNPRHLVRRRGQEARLRCSPMKGHSHVYWYRQLPEEGLKFMVYLQKENIIDESGMPKERFSAEFPKEGPSILRIQQVVRGDSAAYFCASSPRDRGVWGYTFGSGTRLTVV.

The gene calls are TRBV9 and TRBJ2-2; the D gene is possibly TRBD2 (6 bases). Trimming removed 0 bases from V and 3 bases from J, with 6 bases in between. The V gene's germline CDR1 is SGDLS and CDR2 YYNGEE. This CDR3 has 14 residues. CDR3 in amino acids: CASSVGGDTGELFF. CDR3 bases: TGTGCCAGCAGCGTAGGGGGGGACACCGGGGAGCTGTTTTTT. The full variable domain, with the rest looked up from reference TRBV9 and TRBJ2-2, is DSGVTQTPKHLITATGQRVTLRCSPRSGDLSVYWYQQSLDQGLQFLIQYYNGEERAKGNILERFSAQQFPDLHSELNLSSLELGDSALYFCASSVGGDTGELFFGEGSRLTVL.

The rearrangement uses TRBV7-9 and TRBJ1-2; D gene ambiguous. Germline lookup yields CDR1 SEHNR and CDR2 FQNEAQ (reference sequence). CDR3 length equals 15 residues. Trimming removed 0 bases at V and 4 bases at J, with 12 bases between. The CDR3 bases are TGTGCCAGCAGCTTAGCAGGGCCTATTTCCTATGGCTACACCTTC. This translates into CASSLAGPISYGYTF. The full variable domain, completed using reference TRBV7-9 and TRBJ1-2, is DTGVSQNPRHKITKRGQNVTFRCDPISEHNRLYWYRQTLGQGPEFLTYFQNEAQLEKSRLLSDRFSAERPKGSFSTLEIQRTEQGDSAMYLCASSLAGPISYGYTFGSGTRLTVV.

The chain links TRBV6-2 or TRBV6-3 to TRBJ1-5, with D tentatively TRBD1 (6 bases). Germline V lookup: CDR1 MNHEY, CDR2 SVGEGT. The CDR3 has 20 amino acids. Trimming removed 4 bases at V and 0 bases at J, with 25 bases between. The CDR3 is CASSSPKQGQRIYSNQPQHF. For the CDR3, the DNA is TGTGCCAGCAGTTCCCCTAAACAAGGACAGAGAATTTATAGCAATCAGCCCCAGCATTTT.

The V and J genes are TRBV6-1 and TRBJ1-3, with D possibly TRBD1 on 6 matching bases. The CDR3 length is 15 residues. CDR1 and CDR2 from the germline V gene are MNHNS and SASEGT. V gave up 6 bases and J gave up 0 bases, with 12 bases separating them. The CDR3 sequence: CASRDSRSSGNTIYF. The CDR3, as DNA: TGTGCCAGCAGGGACAGCAGAAGCTCTGGAAACACCATATATTTT.

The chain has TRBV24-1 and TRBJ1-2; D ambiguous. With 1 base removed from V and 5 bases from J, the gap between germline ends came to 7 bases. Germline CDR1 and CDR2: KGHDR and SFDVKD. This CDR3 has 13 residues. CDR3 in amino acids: CATSDLTGYGYTF. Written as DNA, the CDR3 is TGTGCCACCAGTGATTTAACCGGGTATGGCTACACCTTC.

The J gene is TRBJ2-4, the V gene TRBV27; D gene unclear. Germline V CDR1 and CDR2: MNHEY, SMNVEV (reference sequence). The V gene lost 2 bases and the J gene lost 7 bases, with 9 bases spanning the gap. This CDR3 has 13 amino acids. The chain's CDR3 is CASSLRGTNIQYF. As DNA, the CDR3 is TGTGCCAGCAGTTTACGTGGCACGAACATTCAGTACTTC.

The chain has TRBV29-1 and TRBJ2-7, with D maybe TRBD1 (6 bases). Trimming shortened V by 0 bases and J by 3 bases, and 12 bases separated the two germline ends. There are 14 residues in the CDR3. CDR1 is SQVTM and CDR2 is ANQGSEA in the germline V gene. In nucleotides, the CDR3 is TGCAGCGTTGAAGATCCTGGACAGAGCTACGAGCAGTACTTC. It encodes CSVEDPGQSYEQYF.

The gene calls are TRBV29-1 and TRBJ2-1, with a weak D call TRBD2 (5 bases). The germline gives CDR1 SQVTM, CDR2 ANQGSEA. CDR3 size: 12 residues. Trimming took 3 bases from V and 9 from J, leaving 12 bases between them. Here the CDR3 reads CSVESGDGEQFF. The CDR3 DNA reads TGCAGCGTTGAGAGCGGAGACGGTGAGCAGTTCTTC.